The clone carrying this T cell receptor (beta chain) was picked up one time. These data belong to a study of T cell changes during pregnancy in multiple sclerosis. Clones were read by immunoSEQ multiplex PCR, and TCRdb kept only the in-frame ones, dropping some. The data contain some 59,000 clones, around 90% of them singletons. The germline V gene has CDR1 SGDLS and CDR2 YYNGEE. The CDR3 sequence is 15 residues long. Trimming took off 6 bases at V and 0 bases at J, with 16 bases between the two ends. The genes are TRBV9 and TRBJ2-7, with a possible D match to TRBD2 (5 bases). The sequence was collected from a female donor in good health, enrolled as a control in a pregnancy study. The sample here was peripheral blood, taken in the third trimester of pregnancy. The DNA of the CDR3 is TGTGCCAGCACCCCAGGCAGGACTCCCTCCTACGAGCAGTACTTC. Amino acids: CASTPGRTPSYEQYF.